The clone carrying this T cell receptor (beta chain) came up many times. What it binds is unknown. Newly diagnosed hyperthyroidism patients aged 18 to 65 years had disease lasting under 2 months. Investigators excluded patients with uncontrolled infection, other autoimmune disease, pregnancy or lactation. Trimming pared 10 bases from V and 1 base from J, leaving 16 bases between. The CDR3 length is 14 residues. This entry is derived from a study of T cells in Graves' hyperthyroidism and ophthalmopathy. Study-level results: Most thyroid clonotypes expanded above 0.001 appeared in blood too.

RNA transcripts provided the source from which TCR beta CDR3 regions were amplified. First-round RT-PCR targeting the TCR CDR3 was performed with the HTBI primer set. TCRdb analysed the multiplex PCR reads with MiXCR anew, one entry per CDR3 protein. Here the sample spans about 700,000 distinct CDR3 sequences, 14% being singletons. The receptor was derived from a woman aged 18-29 years with Graves' hyperthyroidism. Sequencing was carried out using blood. The genes are TRBV12-3 or TRBV12-4 and TRBJ1-1; D gene ambiguous. CDR3 nucleotide sequence: TGTGCCATCGAGATAAGGGCCGGGAACACTGAAGCTTTCTTT. Its protein is CAIEIRAGNTEAFF.